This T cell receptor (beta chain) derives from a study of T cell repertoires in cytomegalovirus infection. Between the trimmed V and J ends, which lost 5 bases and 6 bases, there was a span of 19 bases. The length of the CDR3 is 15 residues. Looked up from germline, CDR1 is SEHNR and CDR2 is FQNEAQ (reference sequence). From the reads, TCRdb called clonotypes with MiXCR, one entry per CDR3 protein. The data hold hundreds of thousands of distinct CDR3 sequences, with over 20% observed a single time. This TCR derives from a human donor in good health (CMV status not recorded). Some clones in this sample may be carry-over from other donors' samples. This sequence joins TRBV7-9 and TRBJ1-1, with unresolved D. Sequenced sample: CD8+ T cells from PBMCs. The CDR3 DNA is TGTGCCAGCAGCCCGCTTGCGGGGAGCTCCTCTGAAGCTTTCTTT. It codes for CASSPLAGSSSEAFF. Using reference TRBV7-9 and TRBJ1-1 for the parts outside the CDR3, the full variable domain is DTGVSQNPRHKITKRGQNVTFRCDPISEHNRLYWYRQTLGQGPEFLTYFQNEAQLEKSRLLSDRFSAERPKGSFSTLEIQRTEQGDSAMYLCASSPLAGSSSEAFFGQGTRLTVV.